This T cell receptor beta chain originates from a study of blood T cell repertoires in COVID-19. On the study more broadly: The United States, Italy and Spain were the sources of the acute and convalescent COVID-19 samples. Nucleic acid was either cDNA or gDNA, and it came from T cells, B-cell-depleted T cells, or PBMCs.

CDR3 length: 12 residues. V dropped 4 bases and J dropped 3 bases, with 5 bases sitting between them. Germline-derived CDR1 and CDR2 are SEHNR and FQNEAQ (reference sequence). Using immunoSEQ multiplex PCR, the repertoire was profiled, and TCRdb retains in-frame clones only, with some absent. This table holds about 480,000 clones, 88% found once. Sequenced: peripheral blood. This clonotype originated in a woman aged 50 to 65 with COVID-19, enrolled during active disease. The gene calls are TRBV7-9 and TRBJ2-3; no reliable D call. CDR3 nucleotide sequence: TGTGCCAGCAGCTCCCCAACAGATACGCAGTATTTT. This sequence encodes CASSSPTDTQYF.